The sequence of this T cell receptor (beta chain) was determined in a study of blood T cells in healthy people across ages. General study points: Diversity of TCR beta per million T cells declined in a roughly linear way with age.

In regard to this clonotype: Antigen specificity is unknown.

Sample-barcoded 5' priming and a J-beta primer mix drove a second PCR of roughly 6 to 12 cycles. The template-switch adaptor, which had 12 random nucleotides, put a tag on each cDNA molecule. MiXCR was run by TCRdb on the 5' RACE reads, yielding one entry per CDR3 protein. The sample gives 550,000 to 600,000 distinct CDR3 sequences, about 25% of which show up once; under 20% is in the top ten. V shed 4 bases and J 4 bases; nucleotides not matched to a gene: 6. Germline V gene data show CDR1 as DFQATT and CDR2 as SNEGSKA (reference sequence). CDR3 size: 13 residues. Sequencing input: blood. This clonotype was sampled from a woman in her 70s in good health. V gene TRBV20-1 combines with J gene TRBJ1-1; 7 nucleotides line up with TRBD1. CDR3 coding DNA: TGCAGTGCTAAACAGGGGAGGGTCACTGAAGCTTTCTTT. Amino acids: CSAKQGRVTEAFF.